This T cell receptor (beta chain) is drawn from a study of T-cell memory formation after mild COVID-19. TCRdb analysed the 5' RACE reads with MiXCR anew, one entry per CDR3 protein. The sample includes about 340,000 distinct CDR3 sequences, 10% to 15% of them seen just once. V gave up 6 bases and J gave up 8 bases, with 16 bases separating them. The CDR3 covers 13 residues. Germline V gene data show CDR1 as MNHNS and CDR2 as SASEGT. This clonotype originated in a man aged 18 to 30 who had mild COVID-19 (a few samples of this study predate the infection). Cell type and time point are not known. This chain connects TRBV6-1 to TRBJ1-2; possible D gene TRBD1, 5 bases. The sequencing input was PBMCs or a T cell subset sorted from them (not recorded which). Here the CDR3 DNA reads TGTGCCAGCAGGAAGAGGGGCGAGAACGGCTACACCTTC. This encodes CASRKRGENGYTF.